Below are 15 T cell receptor beta chains sequenced from a single sample in a study of cytomegalovirus exposure and HLA in healthy donors. The PCR ran on 60 Vbeta and 13 Jbeta primers. Using immunoSEQ multiplex PCR, the repertoire was profiled, and TCRdb retains in-frame clones only, with some absent. The profile shows about 160,000 clones, about three quarters of them singletons. The sequenced sample consisted of PBMCs. These receptors were taken from a woman aged 25-40 years in good health and CMV-seronegative.

The gene calls are TRBV10-1 and TRBJ2-1; 11 bases map to TRBD2. CDR1 WNHNN and CDR2 SYGVQD come from the germline V gene (reference sequence). V shed 11 bases and J 0 bases; nucleotides not matched to a gene: 12. The CDR3 length is 17 residues. The CDR3: CARPSGGYYSSYNEQFF. The CDR3, as DNA: TGCGCCCGACCTAGCGGGGGGTATTACAGCTCCTACAATGAGCAGTTCTTC.

This clone came up a few times. This sequence joins TRBV9 and TRBJ2-5; 8 bases align to TRBD2. V lost 5 bases, J lost 5 bases, and 5 bases stayed unmatched. From germline, CDR1 is SGDLS and CDR2 YYNGEE. The length of the CDR3 is 13 residues. CDR3 bases: TGTGCCAGCAGTGCAAGCGGGGGTGAGACCCAGTACTTC. Translation: CASSASGGETQYF.

This chain joins TRBV5-1 and TRBJ2-3, with 8 bases fitting TRBD1. The CDR3 runs to 14 residues. Germline-derived CDR1 and CDR2 are SGHRS and YFSETQ. Germline trimming cut 0 bases from V and 8 bases from J; bases unmatched to any gene: 5. The CDR3 loop reads CASSLGQGASTQYF. In nucleotides, the CDR3 is TGCGCCAGCAGCTTGGGGCAGGGGGCAAGTACGCAGTATTTT. Combining the CDR3 with reference TRBV5-1 and TRBJ2-3 gives the whole variable domain KAGVTQTPRYLIKTRGQQVTLSCSPISGHRSVSWYQQTPGQGLQFLFEYFSETQRNKGNFPGRFSGRQFSNSRSEMNVSTLELGDSALYLCASSLGQGASTQYFGPGTRLTVL.

The chain carries TRBV18 and TRBJ1-2; TRBD1 matches at 7 bases. CDR1 is KGHSH and CDR2 is LQKENI in the germline V gene. The J segment lost 4 bases and the V segment lost 3 bases, leaving 5 bases of the junction unmatched. The CDR3 is 14 amino acids. The CDR3 DNA follows: TGTGCCAGCTCACCGCGACAGGGAATCTATGGCTACACCTTC. Amino acid sequence: CASSPRQGIYGYTF.

This clone was detected once. The junction differs from germline at one of its ends, possibly a read error. V and J are TRBV11-3 and TRBJ2-3; a weak D match, TRBD1 (6 bases). In germline, CDR1 is SGHNT, CDR2 YENEEA. This CDR3 is 16 amino acids long. The CDR3 DNA sequence: TGTGCCAGCAGCCAGGGGTTCGTTGGGGGCACGGATACGCAGTATTTT. This translates into CASSQGFVGGTDTQYF.

The gene calls are TRBV4-1 and TRBJ1-1, with TRBD1 as a possible D gene (5 bases). Germline V gene lookup returns CDR1 MGHRA and CDR2 YSYEKL. V was pared by 0 bases and J by 1 base, with 15 bases between. The length of the CDR3 is 17 residues. CDR3 DNA sequence: TGCGCCAGCAGCCAAGATTGGTCCCCAGGGAAGAACACTGAAGCTTTCTTT. It translates to CASSQDWSPGKNTEAFF.

The V call is TRBV10-3, the J call TRBJ1-1; no reliable D call. This CDR3 spans 13 amino acids. Germline assignment: CDR1 ENHRY and CDR2 SYGVKD. Trimming stripped 5 bases from V and 4 bases from J, with 11 bases between. This chain's CDR3 is CAISQRPGTEAFF. For the CDR3, the DNA is TGTGCCATCAGTCAACGACCGGGCACTGAAGCTTTCTTT.

Only a few counts were recorded for this clone. The rearrangement links TRBV9 to TRBJ2-1, with TRBD2 matching 8 bases. Trimming cost V 3 bases and J 5 bases; bases outside gene matches: 4. This CDR3 is built from 14 residues. Germline CDR1 and CDR2: SGDLS and YYNGEE. In DNA, the CDR3 is TGTGCCAGCAGCGCGGGGGGGCGGCACAATGAGCAGTTCTTC. This encodes CASSAGGRHNEQFF.

The CDR3: CASSLDWSLAGASQETQYF. CDR3 nucleotide sequence: TGTGCCAGCAGCTTAGATTGGTCTCTAGCGGGGGCTTCCCAAGAGACCCAGTACTTC. V gene TRBV11-2 combines with J gene TRBJ2-5, with 10 positions matching TRBD2. The germline V gene has CDR1 SGHAT and CDR2 FQNNGV. The CDR3 spans 19 residues. V lost 0 bases to trimming and J lost 1 base; unmatched junction nucleotides: 11.

The table lists this clone with a count of one. The J gene is TRBJ1-2, the V gene TRBV5-5; D possibly corresponds to TRBD1 (5 bases). Germline V gene lookup returns CDR1 SGHKS and CDR2 YYEKEE (reference sequence). CDR3 length: 16 amino acids. Trimming removed 0 bases from V and 5 bases from J, with 17 bases in between. In DNA, the CDR3 is TGTGCCAGCAGCTTGGGTGGCGGGGACCAGGATTATGGCTACACCTTC. Protein sequence: CASSLGGGDQDYGYTF.

V gene TRBV4-1 combines with J gene TRBJ1-2; a possible D gene is TRBD1 (6 bases). Germline CDR1 reads MGHRA; CDR2 reads YSYEKL. The CDR3 totals 12 residues. V was clipped by 4 bases and J by 9 bases, with 12 bases between them. The CDR3 bases are TGCGCCAGCAGCCGCGACAGGTTGAGCTACACCTTC. It codes for CASSRDRLSYTF.

This clone has only a few counts. V is TRBV29-1 and J is TRBJ1-5; D is unclear. The CDR3 length is 13 residues. Per the germline V gene, CDR1 is SQVTM and CDR2 is ANQGSEA. Trimming took 4 bases from V and 7 from J, leaving 14 bases between them. Written as DNA, the CDR3 is TGCAGCGTTGCTTCAGGTGTAAGACAGCCCCAGCATTTT. It encodes CSVASGVRQPQHF.

The genes are TRBV28 and TRBJ2-4; tentative D call: TRBD1 (6 bases). The CDR3 runs to 21 residues. Germline CDR1 MDHEN, CDR2 SYDVKM. V shed 5 bases and J shed 6 bases, with 35 bases lying between them. The CDR3 DNA follows: TGTGCCAGCAGTACCCCCCAGACAGGTTGGGGCCTGGTTGGATTAGGAAACATTCAGTACTTC. This encodes CASSTPQTGWGLVGLGNIQYF.

The chain recombines TRBV18 with TRBJ2-5; 7 nucleotides match TRBD1. Germline assignment: CDR1 KGHSH and CDR2 LQKENI. V was pared by 3 bases and J by 1 base, with 2 bases of the junction left unmatched. The CDR3 runs to 14 residues. This CDR3 is CASSPRTGQETQYF. DNA of the CDR3: TGTGCCAGCTCACCCAGGACAGGCCAAGAGACCCAGTACTTC.

This clone has just a few counts. This rearrangement joins TRBV5-1 to TRBJ2-7; D possibly corresponds to TRBD2 (5 bases). This CDR3 contains 15 residues. V was shortened by 0 bases and J by 6 bases, with 16 bases between the two germline ends. The V gene's germline CDR1 is SGHRS and CDR2 YFSETQ. This CDR3 is CASSLGQVGGGEQYF. The DNA for the CDR3 is TGCGCCAGCAGCTTGGGGCAGGTCGGAGGAGGCGAGCAGTACTTC.